The 22 T cell receptor beta chains below come from one sample, sequenced in a study of T cell clones after liver transplantation. Profiling relied on immunoSEQ multiplex PCR, and the TCRdb table lists in-frame clones only, not all of them. Of 68,000 or so clones listed, over 90% are singletons. The material sequenced was CD4+ T cells from blood, taken about 26 months after liver transplant. These TCRs come from a human patient who received a liver transplant. A subset of T cells may come from the graft donor.

The rearrangement links TRBV27 to TRBJ2-4; 8 bases agree with TRBD1. The J segment lost 0 bases and the V segment lost 4 bases, leaving 5 bases of the junction unmatched. Germline V gene data show CDR1 as MNHEY and CDR2 as SMNVEV (reference sequence). The CDR3 is 16 residues long. CDR3 coding DNA: TGTGCCAGCAGTTCGTCGACAGGGGAAGCCAAAAACATTCAGTACTTC. Translated, it gives CASSSSTGEAKNIQYF.

This chain links TRBV6-1 with TRBJ2-3; 8 bases line up with TRBD1. Trimming removed 8 bases from V and 13 bases from J; junction bases left unmatched: 8. CDR3 length: 11 amino acids. The germline CDR1 and CDR2 sequences are MNHNS and SASEGT. CDR3 loop: CASRMGQVEYF. In DNA form, the CDR3 reads TGTGCCAGCCGAATGGGACAGGTGGAGTATTTT.

This sequence joins TRBV2 and TRBJ2-7; D remains ambiguous. This CDR3 is 12 amino acids long. The germline CDR1 and CDR2 sequences are SNHLY and FYNNEI. V lost 5 bases and J lost 4, with 9 bases in between. The CDR3 reads CASSLLVYEQYF. CDR3 nucleotides: TGTGCCAGCAGTTTACTGGTTTACGAGCAGTACTTC.

The V and J genes are TRBV7-8 and TRBJ2-2; TRBD1 is a possible D gene (6 bases). V was shortened by 8 bases and J by 6 bases, with 19 bases between the two germline ends. The germline CDR1 and CDR2 sequences are SGHVS and FQNEAQ. The CDR3 contains 15 residues. The CDR3 sequence is CASWMGAGLSGELFF. CDR3 coding DNA: TGTGCCAGCTGGATGGGGGCGGGTCTTTCCGGGGAGCTGTTTTTT.

The CDR3 spells CASSLRSGRNTGELFF. As DNA, the CDR3 is TGTGCCAGCAGTTTAAGAAGCGGGAGAAACACCGGGGAGCTGTTTTTT. This sequence joins TRBV27 and TRBJ2-2; 8 positions match TRBD2. Germline loops: CDR1 MNHEY, CDR2 SMNVEV (reference sequence). CDR3 length: 16 residues. V trimming: 2 bases; J trimming: 2 bases; junction bases outside the gene matches: 4.

V gene TRBV4-1 combines with J gene TRBJ2-3; D gene ambiguous. Germline V gives CDR1 MGHRA, CDR2 YSYEKL. The V end lost 1 base, the J end lost 2 bases, and 13 bases lay between the germline ends. The CDR3 has 16 amino acids. The CDR3: CASSQGESSLTDTQYF. Here the CDR3 DNA reads TGCGCCAGCAGCCAAGGCGAGTCTAGTCTCACAGATACGCAGTATTTT.

The V call is TRBV15, the J call TRBJ2-7; D is unclear. V lost 4 bases to trimming and J lost 8 bases, with 15 bases between them. Per the germline V gene, CDR1 is LNHNV and CDR2 is YYDKDF (reference sequence). This CDR3 is 13 amino acids long. CDR3 in DNA: TGTGCCACCAGCATTGGGCAAGTTTCGCAGCAGTACTTC. Amino acid sequence: CATSIGQVSQQYF.

The chain links TRBV7-6 to TRBJ1-2; 8 positions agree with TRBD1. This CDR3 has 14 amino acids. V shed 5 bases, J shed 2 bases, and the junction held 4 bases outside the gene matches. Germline CDR1 is SGHVS and CDR2 is FNYEAQ. The CDR3 coding sequence is TGTGCCAGCAGCCTTCGACAGGGGAACTATGGCTACACCTTC. It codes for CASSLRQGNYGYTF.

The chain uses TRBV15 and TRBJ2-4; no reliable D call. CDR1 is LNHNV, CDR2 YYDKDF, per germline (reference sequence). Trimming cost V 6 bases and J 8 bases, with 8 bases left between them. This CDR3 has 11 amino acids. The CDR3 sequence is CATRAGDIQYF. The CDR3 bases are TGTGCCACCAGGGCAGGAGACATTCAGTACTTC.

This rearrangement joins TRBV10-3 to TRBJ2-7, with a possible D match to TRBD1 (5 bases). Germline V gene sequence: CDR1 ENHRY, CDR2 SYGVKD. CDR3 length equals 13 residues. Trimming stripped 8 bases from V and 1 base from J, with 12 bases between. For the CDR3, the DNA is TGTGCCATCTCCCACCAGGGTTCCTACGAGCAGTACTTC. Amino acids: CAISHQGSYEQYF.

V gene TRBV6-5 combines with J gene TRBJ1-2; possible D gene TRBD1, 5 bases. The germline gives CDR1 MNHEY, CDR2 SVGAGI. The CDR3 length is 14 residues. V lost 4 bases to trimming and J lost 7 bases, with 16 bases between them. Written as DNA, the CDR3 is TGTGCCAGCAGTTTCTCCGGGGGTAGCGGTGGCTACACCTTC. Its protein product is CASSFSGGSGGYTF.

V usage is TRBV6-4 and J usage is TRBJ2-3, with 8 bases fitting TRBD2. CDR3 size: 14 residues. From germline, CDR1 is MRHNA and CDR2 SNTAGT. Unmatched junction bases numbered 13, after V lost 8 bases and J lost 9 bases. The CDR3 is CASPEREGLTTQYF. CDR3 nucleotides: TGTGCCAGCCCCGAACGGGAGGGCCTTACAACGCAGTATTTT.

The chain couples TRBV6-5 to TRBJ1-3; D gene ambiguous. Germline V gene lookup returns CDR1 MNHEY and CDR2 SVGAGI. The CDR3 covers 14 residues. Trimming cost V 0 bases and J 4 bases, with 7 bases left between them. The CDR3 DNA reads TGTGCCAGCAGTTACTCGGCCAGAGGAAACACCATATATTTT. This gives the protein CASSYSARGNTIYF.

This chain connects TRBV6-5 to TRBJ2-1; 11 bases align to TRBD2. The CDR3 loop spans 16 amino acids. V shed 4 bases, J shed 4 bases, and the junction held 6 bases outside the gene matches. CDR1 and CDR2 (germline): MNHEY, SVGAGI. CDR3 region: CASSSPGTSGYNEQFF. The CDR3 bases are TGTGCCAGCAGTTCCCCAGGGACTAGCGGTTACAATGAGCAGTTCTTC.

J is TRBJ2-1 and V is TRBV5-1; 10 bases are shared with TRBD1. V lost 4 bases and J lost 9; bases outside the gene matches: 10. The germline CDR1 and CDR2 sequences are SGHRS and YFSETQ. This CDR3 contains 15 residues. The DNA for the CDR3 is TGCGCCAGCAGCGGAGGACAGGGGGATATTGGTGAGCAGTTCTTC. The encoded protein is CASSGGQGDIGEQFF.

The rearrangement uses TRBV7-9 and TRBJ2-3; D is unresolved. CDR1 SEHNR and CDR2 FQNEAQ come from the germline V gene (reference sequence). Deletions cut 5 bases from V and 0 bases from J, with 6 bases between. The CDR3 is 13 amino acids. The CDR3, as DNA: TGTGCCAGCAGCAAAGATAGCACAGATACGCAGTATTTT. Protein product: CASSKDSTDTQYF.

The V gene is TRBV9, the J gene TRBJ1-4, with D perhaps TRBD1 (5 bases). Germline V CDR1 and CDR2: SGDLS, YYNGEE. The V and J ends lost 2 bases and 7 bases respectively, with 12 bases between them. This CDR3 is 14 amino acids long. CDR3 amino acids: CASSVGTVSEKLFF. CDR3 nucleotide sequence: TGTGCCAGCAGCGTTGGGACGGTTAGTGAAAAACTGTTTTTT.

Here the CDR3 reads CASSLGKGSGTEAFF. The CDR3 nucleotides are TGTGCCAGCAGCTTGGGTAAGGGCTCGGGTACTGAAGCTTTCTTT. The chain is built from TRBV5-4 and TRBJ1-1; D call uncertain. V was clipped by 0 bases and J by 5 bases, with 14 bases between them. Germline CDR1 SGHNT, CDR2 YYREEE (reference sequence). This CDR3 region has 15 residues.

This clone has just a few counts. V and J are TRBV19 and TRBJ2-7, with TRBD1 as a possible D gene (5 bases). V was clipped by 3 bases and J by 4 bases, with 13 bases between them. Germline-derived CDR1 and CDR2 are LNHDA and SQIVND (reference sequence). This CDR3 comprises 14 residues. The DNA of the CDR3 is TGTGCCAGTAGTATTGTAGGACAAACATACGAGCAGTACTTC. Encoded protein: CASSIVGQTYEQYF.

The gene calls are TRBV7-9 and TRBJ2-3, with D unclear. V was trimmed by 0 bases and J by 0 bases, leaving 7 bases between them. This CDR3 contains 15 residues. In germline, CDR1 is SEHNR, CDR2 FQNEAQ (reference sequence). CDR3 loop: CASSLARHSTDTQYF. CDR3 bases: TGTGCCAGCAGCTTAGCGCGCCACAGCACAGATACGCAGTATTTT.

The chain links TRBV2 to TRBJ1-4; TRBD1 agrees at 8 bases. This CDR3 contains 14 residues. V lost 4 bases, J lost 8 bases, and 6 bases stayed unmatched. Germline V gene sequence: CDR1 SNHLY, CDR2 FYNNEI. CDR3 in DNA: TGTGCCAGCAGTGTAGAACAGGGGGGGGAAAAACTGTTTTTT. Residues: CASSVEQGGEKLFF.

This chain uses TRBV9 with TRBJ1-2, with a possible D match to TRBD1 (6 bases). The CDR3 covers 18 residues. Germline assignment: CDR1 SGDLS and CDR2 YYNGEE. The V end lost 0 bases, the J end lost 2 bases, and 20 bases lay between the germline ends. CDR3 sequence (DNA): TGTGCCAGCAGCGTAGAGGCAGGGGACCACCCTACCAACTATGGCTACACCTTC. Its translation: CASSVEAGDHPTNYGYTF.